This entry lists 30 T cell receptor beta chains sequenced from one sample in a study of cytotoxic CD8 clonotypes in ibrutinib-treated CLL. Some clones are missing from TCRdb's copy, which holds only in-frame ones; the method was immunoSEQ multiplex PCR. In the table there are roughly 200,000 clones, 75% to 85% of which are singletons. The starting material was PBMCs, obtained after 12 months of ibrutinib treatment. Receptor source: a human donor with chronic lymphocytic leukemia.

This chain connects TRBV12-5 to TRBJ2-1; unclear D gene. From germline, CDR1 is LGHNT and CDR2 FRNRAP. This CDR3 has 13 residues. Trimming pared 1 base from V and 8 bases from J, leaving 9 bases between. CDR3 nucleotides: TGTGCTAGTGGTTTGGAAGTCTATCATGAGCAGTTCTTC. Translating it yields CASGLEVYHEQFF. The full variable domain, rest sourced from reference TRBV12-5 and TRBJ2-1, is DARVTQTPRHKVTEMGQEVTMRCQPILGHNTVFWYRQTMMQGLELLAYFRNRAPLDDSGMPKDRFSAEMPDATLATLKIQPSEPRDSAVYFCASGLEVYHEQFFGPGTRLTVL.

Here the CDR3 DNA reads TGTGCCAGCAGCGTAGGTAGCACCGGGGAGCTGTTTTTT. This encodes CASSVGSTGELFF. The chain recombines TRBV9 with TRBJ2-2; D call uncertain. With 0 bases removed from V and 4 bases from J, the gap between germline ends came to 4 bases. The CDR3 totals 13 residues. Germline CDR1 reads SGDLS; CDR2 reads YYNGEE.

This chain uses TRBV9 with TRBJ1-1; D may be TRBD1 (6 bases). V gave up 0 bases and J gave up 6 bases, with 6 bases separating them. This CDR3 is built from 12 residues. Germline CDR1 and CDR2: SGDLS and YYNGEE. This CDR3 is CASSVGGPEAFF. The CDR3 DNA sequence: TGTGCCAGCAGCGTAGGGGGGCCTGAAGCTTTCTTT.

V usage is TRBV10-1 and J usage is TRBJ2-3, with 7 nucleotides matching TRBD2. This CDR3 comprises 20 residues. Germline lookup yields CDR1 WNHNN and CDR2 SYGVQD (reference sequence). V was clipped by 0 bases and J by 5 bases; unmatched bases: 20. The CDR3 protein is CASSESGFGSGRNWEDTQYF. The CDR3 coding sequence is TGCGCCAGCAGTGAGTCGGGATTTGGGTCCGGGAGGAATTGGGAAGATACGCAGTATTTT.

This clone was seen a few times. This chain connects TRBV27 to TRBJ1-2; 7 positions match TRBD1. Germline V lookup: CDR1 MNHEY, CDR2 SMNVEV (reference sequence). V shed 5 bases, J shed 5 bases, and the junction held 8 bases outside the gene matches. There are 14 residues in the CDR3. Written as DNA, the CDR3 is TGTGCCAGCAGTCCGACAGGGTTGAATTATGGCTACACCTTC. Protein sequence: CASSPTGLNYGYTF.

This sequence joins TRBV28 and TRBJ1-1; the D gene is possibly TRBD1 (5 bases). This CDR3 is built from 14 residues. In germline, CDR1 is MDHEN, CDR2 SYDVKM. V gave up 8 bases and J gave up 4 bases, with 17 bases separating them. CDR3 DNA sequence: TGTGCCAGCGTCAGCGATGTCGGGGGCACTGAAGCTTTCTTT. It yields the protein CASVSDVGGTEAFF.

The table lists this clone with a few counts. The identical CDR3 is also encoded by other nucleotide sequences in the sample. The chain carries TRBV9 and TRBJ1-2; the D gene is possibly TRBD1 (5 bases). The CDR3 has 14 amino acids. Germline loops: CDR1 SGDLS, CDR2 YYNGEE. Trimming cost V 0 bases and J 5 bases, with 11 bases left between them. CDR3 nucleotides: TGTGCCAGCAGCGTAGACCCCGAGGGGTATGGCTACACCTTC. Protein sequence: CASSVDPEGYGYTF.

The chain is built from TRBV19 and TRBJ1-5, with D possibly being TRBD1 (5 bases). This CDR3 spans 15 amino acids. Germline-derived CDR1 and CDR2 are LNHDA and SQIVND (reference sequence). V was shortened by 8 bases and J by 7 bases, with 21 bases between the two germline ends. The CDR3 sequence: CASELGWGVLQPQHF. CDR3 DNA: TGTGCCAGTGAATTGGGCTGGGGCGTATTGCAGCCCCAGCATTTT. The full variable domain, in which reference TRBV19 and TRBJ1-5 provide the parts outside the CDR3, is DGGITQSPKYLFRKEGQNVTLSCEQNLNHDAMYWYRQDPGQGLRLIYYSQIVNDFQKGDIAEGYSVSREKKESFPLTVTSAQKNPTAFYLCASELGWGVLQPQHFGDGTRLSIL.

This chain joins TRBV29-1 and TRBJ1-5, with a tentative D call TRBD1 (5 bases). The V gene's germline CDR1 is SQVTM and CDR2 ANQGSEA. Trimming shortened V by 3 bases and J by 6 bases, and 12 bases separated the two germline ends. The CDR3 length is 13 residues. The CDR3 DNA sequence: TGCAGCGTTGATCCAGGGTGGGGTCAGCCCCAGCATTTT. Its protein is CSVDPGWGQPQHF.

J is TRBJ2-7 and V is TRBV11-2; 8 nucleotides match TRBD1. Germline lookup yields CDR1 SGHAT and CDR2 FQNNGV. V shed 4 bases and J 5 bases; nucleotides not matched to a gene: 10. The CDR3 runs 15 residues. CDR3 loop: CASSYLRGQVDEQYF. CDR3 nucleotides: TGTGCCAGCAGCTATCTCCGGGGACAGGTGGACGAGCAGTACTTC.

This clone was detected ten times or more. This chain connects TRBV5-4 to TRBJ2-5; 10 nucleotides align to TRBD2. Germline V gene sequence: CDR1 SGHNT, CDR2 YYREEE (reference sequence). The CDR3 covers 16 residues. The V segment lost 5 bases and the J segment 10 bases; nucleotides outside the gene matches: 17. As DNA, the CDR3 is TGTGCCAGCAGTTTCACAGCGGGAGGGCCCCTAAGTGGCCAGTACTTC. Its protein is CASSFTAGGPLSGQYF.

The chain employs TRBV4-1 and TRBJ2-7; TRBD2 matches 14 bases. Unmatched junction bases numbered 7, after V lost 8 bases and J lost 7 bases. The CDR3 has 14 amino acids. Germline V gene sequence: CDR1 MGHRA, CDR2 YSYEKL. CDR3 protein: CASVRLAGGHEQYF. DNA for the CDR3: TGCGCCAGCGTCCGACTAGCGGGGGGGCATGAGCAGTACTTC.

The chain has TRBV7-9 and TRBJ1-5; TRBD1 agrees at 8 bases. CDR1 SEHNR and CDR2 FQNEAQ come from the germline V gene (reference sequence). The CDR3 is 16 residues long. The V segment lost 1 base and the J segment 5 bases; nucleotides outside the gene matches: 7. DNA for the CDR3: TGTGCCAGCAGCTTAGGGACAGGGCCTCGGGATCAGCCCCAGCATTTT. Its protein product is CASSLGTGPRDQPQHF. The complete variable domain, with remaining parts taken from reference TRBV7-9 and TRBJ1-5, reads DTGVSQNPRHKITKRGQNVTFRCDPISEHNRLYWYRQTLGQGPEFLTYFQNEAQLEKSRLLSDRFSAERPKGSFSTLEIQRTEQGDSAMYLCASSLGTGPRDQPQHFGDGTRLSIL.

Here the CDR3 DNA reads TGTGCCAGCACGGCGGCCGGGAGTTATAATTCACCCCTCCACTTT. This codes for CASTAAGSYNSPLHF. The chain joins TRBV6-1 to TRBJ1-6; D is ambiguous. CDR1 is MNHNS, CDR2 SASEGT, per germline. V lost 7 bases to trimming and J lost 4 bases, with 14 bases between them. The CDR3 consists of 15 residues.

The V gene is TRBV6-5, the J gene TRBJ2-7; D uncertain. Trimming pared 7 bases from V and 6 bases from J, leaving 13 bases between. The CDR3 length is 12 residues. Germline V gene sequence: CDR1 MNHEY, CDR2 SVGAGI. CDR3 amino acids: CASTSLLTEQYF. CDR3 DNA sequence: TGTGCCAGCACTTCACTTCTGACCGAGCAGTACTTC.

The genes are TRBV6-6 and TRBJ1-2; 8 positions match TRBD1. V dropped 0 bases and J dropped 2; count of bases not matched to a gene: 5. CDR3 length: 16 amino acids. Looked up from germline, CDR1 is MNHNY and CDR2 is SVGAGI (reference sequence). CDR3 DNA sequence: TGTGCCAGCAGTTACTCGGGACAGGTCGCGAACTATGGCTACACCTTC. Translated, it gives CASSYSGQVANYGYTF.

The V and J genes are TRBV5-1 and TRBJ2-7; possible D gene TRBD2, 7 bases. V dropped 3 bases and J dropped 6 bases, with 22 bases sitting between them. The germline V gene has CDR1 SGHRS and CDR2 YFSETQ. This CDR3 has 16 amino acids. The CDR3 nucleotides are TGCGCCAGCAGCTATGGAGGGGGAGGGCCCCTCCGCGAGCAGTACTTC. As protein: CASSYGGGGPLREQYF.

This rearrangement joins TRBV10-3 to TRBJ1-1, with D unclear. The V end lost 6 bases, the J end lost 1 base, and 12 bases lay between the germline ends. Germline assignment: CDR1 ENHRY and CDR2 SYGVKD. This CDR3 region has 14 residues. Here the CDR3 DNA reads TGTGCCATCAGCCAGGAAACCCCGAACACTGAAGCTTTCTTT. This encodes CAISQETPNTEAFF.

J is TRBJ2-3 and V is TRBV9; TRBD1 matches at 10 bases. The germline V gene encodes CDR1 SGDLS and CDR2 YYNGEE. J was trimmed by 4 bases and V by 3 bases; bases with no gene match: 14. The CDR3 is made up of 18 amino acids. CDR3 loop: CASSDRQGAYTPADTQYF. CDR3 bases: TGTGCCAGCAGCGACCGACAGGGGGCCTATACTCCAGCAGATACGCAGTATTTT.

The chain couples TRBV7-8 to TRBJ2-7; 7 bases line up with TRBD2. Trimming at V came to 3 bases and at J to 0 bases, leaving 5 bases not matched to a gene. The V gene's germline CDR1 is SGHVS and CDR2 FQNEAQ. The CDR3 runs to 15 residues. The CDR3: CASSFRSGTSYEQYF. CDR3 nucleotide sequence: TGTGCCAGCAGCTTTAGGAGCGGGACCTCCTACGAGCAGTACTTC.

This clone was detected many times. DNA for the CDR3: TGCGCCAGCAGCCCCTCGGGGGACCTATACAATGAGCAGTTCTTC. Translated: CASSPSGDLYNEQFF. The chain uses TRBV4-1 and TRBJ2-1, with D tentatively TRBD2 (6 bases). Germline V lookup: CDR1 MGHRA, CDR2 YSYEKL. The V end was cut by 4 bases, the J end by 4 bases, with 14 bases between. CDR3 length: 15 amino acids.

V gene TRBV10-1 combines with J gene TRBJ2-1; 8 positions agree with TRBD1. The germline CDR1 and CDR2 sequences are WNHNN and SYGVQD (reference sequence). V shed 0 bases, J shed 6 bases, and the junction held 4 bases outside the gene matches. The CDR3 consists of 15 residues. CDR3 region: CASSESMGTGNEQFF. The CDR3 DNA reads TGCGCCAGCAGTGAGTCGATGGGGACAGGCAATGAGCAGTTCTTC.

J is TRBJ2-7 and V is TRBV5-1; D is ambiguous. CDR3 size: 14 residues. V was cut by 3 bases and J by 0 bases, with 10 bases left in between. Germline V gene lookup returns CDR1 SGHRS and CDR2 YFSETQ. CDR3 amino acids: CASSSDQDSYEQYF. Written as DNA, the CDR3 is TGCGCCAGCAGCTCGGACCAGGACTCCTACGAGCAGTACTTC.

The CDR3 is CASSGSADTQYF. CDR3 coding DNA: TGCGCCAGCAGCGGGAGCGCAGATACGCAGTATTTT. V and J are TRBV10-1 and TRBJ2-3; the D gene is possibly TRBD2 (6 bases). This CDR3 has 12 amino acids. V was trimmed by 6 bases and J by 4 bases, leaving 8 bases between them. Germline loops: CDR1 WNHNN, CDR2 SYGVQD (reference sequence).

The chain employs TRBV19 and TRBJ1-2, with D perhaps matching TRBD1 (6 bases). Germline lookup yields CDR1 LNHDA and CDR2 SQIVND (reference sequence). Trimming took 8 bases from V and 4 from J, leaving 11 bases between them. There are 12 residues in the CDR3. The CDR3 region has the DNA TGTGCCAGTGGCAAACAGGGCTATGGCTACACCTTC. Its protein product is CASGKQGYGYTF. Supplemented by reference TRBV19 and TRBJ1-2, the full variable domain reads DGGITQSPKYLFRKEGQNVTLSCEQNLNHDAMYWYRQDPGQGLRLIYYSQIVNDFQKGDIAEGYSVSREKKESFPLTVTSAQKNPTAFYLCASGKQGYGYTFGSGTRLTVV.

The rearrangement joins TRBV6-5 to TRBJ2-7; TRBD2 agrees at 7 bases. Germline lookup yields CDR1 MNHEY and CDR2 SVGAGI. After removal of 3 bases from V and 2 bases from J, the junction contained 7 bases not matched to a gene. The CDR3 extends over 15 amino acids. The CDR3 nucleotides are TGTGCCAGCAGTTATGGACTAGACTATACCTACGAGCAGTACTTC. This codes for CASSYGLDYTYEQYF.

V usage is TRBV13 and J usage is TRBJ2-2, with 9 bases matching TRBD2. V was pared by 4 bases and J by 7 bases, with 1 base of the junction left unmatched. This CDR3 region has 13 residues. Germline values: CDR1 PRHDT, CDR2 FYEKMQ (reference sequence). CDR3 nucleotide sequence: TGTGCCAGCAGCTCTAGCGGGGTCGGGGAGCTGTTTTTT. Its protein is CASSSSGVGELFF.

This chain joins TRBV29-1 and TRBJ2-1, with 7 bases aligning to TRBD2. The CDR3 is 14 residues long. Germline loops: CDR1 SQVTM, CDR2 ANQGSEA. The trim removed 7 bases at V and 7 bases at J, leaving 13 bases unmatched. The CDR3 is CSDHTGTKSNEQFF. CDR3 coding DNA: TGCAGCGACCACACCGGGACTAAGAGTAATGAGCAGTTCTTC.

Notes on this clone: Germline and junction disagree at one end, which may indicate a read error. The rearrangement uses TRBV7-7 and TRBJ2-7; 8 nucleotides agree with TRBD2. The CDR3 consists of 17 residues. Per the germline V gene, CDR1 is SSHAT and CDR2 is FNYEAQ (reference sequence). CDR3 nucleotide sequence: TGTGCTAGCAGCTTAGGACCTCTGGGCGGGGGGCCCTGGGAGCAGTACTTC. As protein: CASSLGPLGGGPWEQYF.

CDR3 amino acids: CATGLAGENEQFF. For the CDR3, the DNA is TGTGCCACCGGACTAGCGGGAGAGAATGAGCAGTTCTTC. The J gene is TRBJ2-1, the V gene TRBV6-5, with 13 positions matching TRBD2. From germline, CDR1 is MNHEY and CDR2 SVGAGI. Losses at the gene ends were 10 bases for V and 7 bases for J; bases not matched to a gene: 4. The CDR3 totals 13 residues.